The 17 T cell receptor beta chains presented below share a single source sample, sequenced in a study of T cell repertoires in cytomegalovirus infection. Using its own MiXCR run on the reads, TCRdb lists one record per CDR3 protein. The sample holds fewer than 550,000 distinct CDR3 sequences, more than 25% seen once. Sequenced input: PBMCs. Receptors originate from a human donor in good health (CMV status not recorded). Some clones in this sample may be carry-over from other donors' samples.

In its sample, this clonotype was seen many times. V and J are TRBV7-2 and TRBJ2-6; TRBD1 aligns across 11 bases. There are 18 residues in the CDR3. CDR1 and CDR2 from the germline V gene are SGHTA and FQGNSA. V shed 3 bases and J 2 bases; nucleotides not matched to a gene: 6. This chain's CDR3 is CASSFRDRGWAGANVLTF. The CDR3 DNA sequence: TGTGCCAGCAGCTTCCGGGACAGGGGGTGGGCTGGGGCCAACGTCCTGACTTTC. Filled out from reference TRBV7-2 and TRBJ2-6, the complete variable domain reads GAGVSQSPSNKVTEKGKDVELRCDPISGHTALYWYRQSLGQGLEFLIYFQGNSAPDKSGLPSDRFSAERTGGSVSTLTIQRTQQEDSAVYLCASSFRDRGWAGANVLTFGAGSRLTVL.

The chain links TRBV6-1 to TRBJ2-4; D is unresolved. Germline-derived CDR1 and CDR2 are MNHNS and SASEGT. Between the trimmed V and J ends, which lost 1 base and 7 bases, there was a span of 11 bases. The CDR3 runs to 14 residues. As DNA, the CDR3 is TGTGCCAGCAGTGAAGTTTTGTATGGGAACATTCAGTACTTC. Amino acids: CASSEVLYGNIQYF.

This clonotype was recorded at least ten times. The DNA of the CDR3 is TGTGCCAGCAGCCTCCAGAGCGGGATGAGTACAGATACGCAGTATTTT. It specifies CASSLQSGMSTDTQYF. The rearrangement uses TRBV7-2 and TRBJ2-3; TRBD2 agrees at 7 bases. This CDR3 is built from 16 residues. With V trimmed by 5 bases and J by 3 bases, 11 bases remained unmatched. From germline, CDR1 is SGHTA and CDR2 FQGNSA.

The chain employs TRBV9 and TRBJ1-3; D might be TRBD1 (6 bases). Germline-derived CDR1 and CDR2 are SGDLS and YYNGEE. Trimming removed 0 bases at V and 0 bases at J, with 10 bases between. CDR3 length: 16 residues. In DNA, the CDR3 is TGTGCCAGCAGCGTAGCTTCGGACAGCTCTGGAAACACCATATATTTT. Encoded protein: CASSVASDSSGNTIYF.

This clonotype was seen at least ten times. The V call is TRBV7-2, the J call TRBJ2-7; no clear D. The V gene lost 0 bases and the J gene lost 5 bases, with 8 bases spanning the gap. Germline CDR1 SGHTA, CDR2 FQGNSA. This CDR3 has 13 residues. This chain's CDR3 is CASSLAPIDEQYV. As DNA, the CDR3 is TGTGCCAGCAGCTTAGCGCCTATTGACGAGCAGTACGTC.

The rearrangement uses TRBV6-5 and TRBJ2-6; no reliable D call. Deletions cut 4 bases from V and 0 bases from J, with 10 bases between. The length of the CDR3 is 16 residues. Germline V gene sequence: CDR1 MNHEY, CDR2 SVGAGI. CDR3 sequence (DNA): TGTGCCAGCAGTTCCGGTAAAATCTCTGGGGCCAACGTCCTGACTTTC. This codes for CASSSGKISGANVLTF.

This clonotype showed up many times. The chain recombines TRBV7-2 with TRBJ1-2; weak D call: TRBD1 (5 bases). Trimming stripped 1 base from V and 8 bases from J, with 11 bases between. The CDR3 is 13 amino acids. Germline V lookup: CDR1 SGHTA, CDR2 FQGNSA. CDR3 in DNA: TGTGCCAGCAGCTTAGTACGGGGGAGGGGCTACACCTTC. Protein sequence: CASSLVRGRGYTF. Full variable domain (remainder filled in from reference TRBV7-2 and TRBJ1-2): GAGVSQSPSNKVTEKGKDVELRCDPISGHTALYWYRQSLGQGLEFLIYFQGNSAPDKSGLPSDRFSAERTGGSVSTLTIQRTQQEDSAVYLCASSLVRGRGYTFGSGTRLTVV.

This clonotype was observed many times. The chain employs TRBV7-9 and TRBJ1-3; D is unclear. Trimming removed 5 bases from V and 3 bases from J, with 11 bases in between. CDR1 and CDR2 (germline): SEHNR, FQNEAQ (reference sequence). The CDR3 has 14 amino acids. This CDR3 is CASSLVGGGNTIYF. The CDR3 nucleotides read TGTGCCAGCAGCCTGGTGGGCGGTGGAAACACCATATATTTT.

The chain joins TRBV28 to TRBJ2-7, with D possibly being TRBD2 (9 bases). Germline V CDR1 and CDR2: MDHEN, SYDVKM. The CDR3 covers 17 residues. The CDR3 region has the DNA TGTGCATCCTCAGGGGGCATTATAGCGGGAGAGGCCTACGAGCAGTACGTC. Protein product: CASSGGIIAGEAYEQYV.

The genes are TRBV5-1 and TRBJ1-3, with 7 bases fitting TRBD1. Germline assignment: CDR1 SGHRS and CDR2 YFSETQ. Germline trimming cut 4 bases from V and 1 base from J; bases unmatched to any gene: 5. The CDR3 sequence is 15 residues long. As DNA, the CDR3 is TGCGCCAGCAGCCCGACAGGGATATCTGGAAACACCATATATTTT. Encoded protein: CASSPTGISGNTIYF.

V usage is TRBV7-9 and J usage is TRBJ2-4; 9 bases fit TRBD1. This CDR3 spans 16 amino acids. The trim removed 2 bases at V and 2 bases at J, leaving 4 bases unmatched. Per the germline V gene, CDR1 is SEHNR and CDR2 is FQNEAQ (reference sequence). Written as DNA, the CDR3 is TGTGCCAGCAGCTTACCGGACAGGGGCACCAAAAACATTCAGTACTTC. Translation gives CASSLPDRGTKNIQYF.

This clonotype was seen more than once but under ten times. V is TRBV20-1 and J is TRBJ1-1; D remains ambiguous. Germline V gene data show CDR1 as DFQATT and CDR2 as SNEGSKA (reference sequence). The V gene lost 2 bases and the J gene lost 0 bases, with 16 bases spanning the gap. There are 16 residues in the CDR3. The CDR3 nucleotides read TGCAGTGCTAGAATTTCCGGGCGGATCATGAACACTGAAGCTTTCTTT. Residues: CSARISGRIMNTEAFF.

Only one count was recorded for this clonotype. The rearrangement links TRBV28 to TRBJ1-1; D remains ambiguous. Germline loops: CDR1 MDHEN, CDR2 SYDVKM. V lost 4 bases, J lost 6 bases, and 15 bases lay in between. The CDR3 length is 14 residues. CDR3 region: CASSSLSSDPEAFF. The CDR3 region has the DNA TGTGCCAGCAGTTCCTTATCTTCGGACCCTGAAGCTTTCTTT.

The chain recombines TRBV20-1 with TRBJ1-3; no clear D gene. This CDR3 spans 12 amino acids. Looked up from germline, CDR1 is DFQATT and CDR2 is SNEGSKA (reference sequence). V shed 3 bases and J shed 4 bases, with 7 bases lying between them. CDR3 residues: CSARREGNTIYF. CDR3 nucleotides: TGCAGTGCTAGGCGGGAGGGAAACACCATATATTTT.

In its sample, this clonotype was seen many times. The chain has TRBV20-1 and TRBJ2-1; the match to TRBD2 covers 9 bases. Germline V lookup: CDR1 DFQATT, CDR2 SNEGSKA (reference sequence). The CDR3 has 16 residues. The trim removed 7 bases at V and 3 bases at J, leaving 13 bases unmatched. CDR3 DNA sequence: TGCAGTGTGTTAGCGGGAGCCGAGGGGTACTACAATGAGCAGTTCTTC. It codes for CSVLAGAEGYYNEQFF.

This clonotype appeared a few times. The chain employs TRBV7-9 and TRBJ2-7; 9 bases match TRBD2. The CDR3 runs to 15 residues. The V segment lost 1 base and the J segment 6 bases; nucleotides outside the gene matches: 7. CDR1 and CDR2 from the germline V gene are SEHNR and FQNEAQ (reference sequence). CDR3 nucleotides: TGTGCCAGCAGCTTAGGGGGGACTAGCCGCATCGAGCAGTACGTC. Translating it yields CASSLGGTSRIEQYV.

A few counts support this clonotype. The chain couples TRBV7-6 to TRBJ2-7, with D perhaps TRBD2 (6 bases). CDR3 length: 16 residues. Per the germline V gene, CDR1 is SGHVS and CDR2 is FNYEAQ. This chain's CDR3 is CASNRDFLRSSYEQYV. The CDR3 nucleotides are TGTGCTAGTAACCGGGACTTTCTCAGGAGCTCCTACGAGCAGTACGTC.